This T cell receptor beta chain comes out of a study of T cells after yellow fever vaccination. In TCRdb, the 5' RACE reads were re-called with MiXCR into one record per CDR3 protein. The sample has more than 250,000 distinct CDR3 sequences, roughly 7% seen once; the top ten hold around 17%. There are 18 residues in the CDR3. The germline gives CDR1 LGHNA, CDR2 YSLEER. The V end lost 3 bases, the J end lost 3 bases, and 20 bases lay between the germline ends. The sequencing used PBMCs, collected around 45 days after the first yellow fever vaccination. The V gene is TRBV4-3, the J gene TRBJ2-2, with D perhaps matching TRBD1 or TRBD2 (5 bases each). This TCR derives from a young man who received the YFV17D yellow fever vaccine. CDR3 nucleotides: TGCGCCAGCAGCCAGGCCACCACAGGATACGGGGACACCGGGGAGCTGTTTTTT. This encodes CASSQATTGYGDTGELFF.